The clone carrying this T cell receptor (beta chain) has only one observation. The target antigen is unknown. Germline and junction disagree at one end, which may indicate a read error. The sample belongs to a study of blood T cells in healthy people across ages. General study points: Unsorted PBMCs blocked a conclusive comparison of naive and antigen-experienced cells.

This CDR3 is built from 17 residues. Per germline, CDR1 SGHAT and CDR2 FQNNGV. The use of a sample-barcoded 5' primer and a J-beta primer mix characterized a second PCR of 7 to 11 cycles. Every cDNA was tagged by a template-switch adaptor with 12 random nucleotides. TCRdb redid the calling of the 5' RACE reads with MiXCR, one entry per CDR3 protein. The sample consists of more than 800,000 distinct CDR3 sequences, around 28% of them appearing once. This TCR derives from a woman aged 80 or older in good health. The chain combines TRBV11-2 with TRBJ2-2; D gene uncertain. The sequenced material came from blood. The DNA for the CDR3 is TGTGTCAGCAGCTTAGACGTTGGGTTACGGAACACCGGGGAGCTGTTTTTT. This sequence encodes CVSSLDVGLRNTGELFF.